This T cell receptor beta chain was sequenced in a study of molecular identifiers for immune sequencing clone quantification. TCRdb reanalysed the PCR reads using MiXCR and keeps one entry per CDR3 protein. Of about 640,000 distinct CDR3 sequences listed, 15% to 20% are singletons. Worth noting for this clonotype: At one of its ends the junction is not consistent with the germline gene, which may arise from a read error.

This CDR3 is built from 13 residues. CDR1 and CDR2 from the germline V gene are SGHDN and FVKESK. V and J are TRBV14 and TRBJ1-2; D ambiguous. The sequenced sample consisted of naive CD8+ T cells from blood, with Jurkat cell RNA spiked in. Subset denoted: FACS-sorted CD8+CD4-CCR7+CD45RA+ naive T cells. This clonotype was sampled from a human donor in good health. Some libraries in this study had Jurkat cell RNA spiked in. CDR3 nucleotide sequence: TGTGCCGGCAGCCAAGGATATGGGTATGGCTACACCTTC. Its protein is CAGSQGYGYGYTF.